This is a list of T cell receptor beta chains from one sample in a study of T cell responses to AZD1222 COVID-19 vaccine. Sequencing was performed with immunoSEQ multiplex PCR; in TCRdb, only in-frame clones are kept and a portion is missing. The table has 150,000 to 160,000 clones, less than 95% seen once. Sequences were derived from peripheral blood, sampled on day 0 of AZD1222 vaccination. The source of these receptors is an adult in good health. CDR3s include the opening cysteine and the closing phenylalanine or tryptophan. The D gene is left open where the match is weak. Clone size is given for some rows only: seen once, a few or many times, or a class if the clone is expanded.

>TRBJ1-4|once|NA|TRBV6-6
TGTGCCAGCAACGCCCCGGGACTCCTTAATGAAAAACTGTTTTTT
CASNAPGLLNEKLFF
>TRBJ1-2|NA|NA|TRBV5-6
TGTGCCAGCAGCTTGATTAGGTTAGGCGGCTACACCTTC
CASSLIRLGGYTF
>TRBJ2-3|NA|NA|TRBV7-9
TGTGCCAGCACCCCACTTACCCAGGGCACAGATACGCAGTATTTT
CASTPLTQGTDTQYF
>TRBJ2-3|NA|NA|TRBV6-5
TGTGCCAGCAGTTACTCAATAATAAGGACCACAGATACGCAGTATTTT
CASSYSIIRTTDTQYF
>TRBJ2-3|NA|TRBD2|TRBV28
TGTGCCAGCAGTTCCCCTAGCGGACGGCACGTAGATACGCAGTATTTT
CASSSPSGRHVDTQYF
>TRBJ2-7|NA|NA|TRBV28
TGTGCCAGCAGTTATCCGGGCGGCAAATGGTACGAGCAGTACTTC
CASSYPGGKWYEQYF
>TRBJ1-1|once|NA|TRBV30
TGTGCCTGGAGTGTACTAGGACGATCGAACACTGAAGCTTTCTTT
CAWSVLGRSNTEAFF
>TRBJ2-5|NA|NA|TRBV29-1
TGCAGCGTTGTACCTCGGGAGACCCAGTACTTC
CSVVPRETQYF
>TRBJ1-1|NA|TRBD1|TRBV5-6
TGTGCCAGCAGCTTGTCAGGGGGCTTCACCTCGAACACTGAAGCTTTCTTT
CASSLSGGFTSNTEAFF
>TRBJ1-3|NA|NA|TRBV24-1
TGTGCCACCAGTGAATCGACGGACTCTGGAAACACCATATATTTT
CATSESTDSGNTIYF
>TRBJ1-4|once|NA|TRBV2
TGTGCCAGCAGTGAAGGCCCGTCGTTTAATCCCCAGAGAGAAAAACTGTTTTTT
CASSEGPSFNPQREKLFF
>TRBJ2-1|once|NA|TRBV24-1
TGTGCCACCAGTGACCGAGGACGGAGCTCCTACAATGAGCAGTTCTTC
CATSDRGRSSYNEQFF
>TRBJ2-7|few|NA|TRBV11-2
TGTGCCAGCAGCTTAGGAATGGCCGAGCAGTACTTC
CASSLGMAEQYF
>TRBJ1-6|NA|TRBD1|TRBV6-6
TGTGCCAGCAGCCCAGGGGGCGGGAATTCACCCCTCCACTTT
CASSPGGGNSPLHF
>TRBJ1-1|NA|NA|TRBV2
TGTGCCAGCGGGGGATCCAGGTTCGCGGGGATGAACACTGAAGCTTTCTTT
CASGGSRFAGMNTEAFF
>TRBJ1-6|NA|TRBD1|TRBV5-6
TGTGCCAGCAGCTTGCGGACAGGGGGCTCACCCCTCCACTTT
CASSLRTGGSPLHF
>TRBJ1-6|NA|NA|TRBV6-5
TGTGCCAGCGCAGACCGGGAAACCCTCCACTTT
CASADRETLHF
>TRBJ2-7|NA|TRBD2|TRBV10-3
TGTGCCATCAGGGTGAGGGAGGGAGCGAACGAGCAGTACTTC
CAIRVREGANEQYF
>TRBJ2-1|NA|TRBD2|TRBV6-2/TRBV6-3
TGTGCCAGCAGTCGCGGGAGGGCCCTCAATGAGCAGTTCTTC
CASSRGRALNEQFF
>TRBJ1-1|NA|TRBD1|TRBV4-2
TGTGCCAGCAGCCAAGAAATAACAGGGGGCATTTGGGCTTTCTTT
CASSQEITGGIWAFF
>TRBJ2-3|NA|TRBD2|TRBV3-1/TRBV3-2
TGTGCCAGCCGACTAGCGGGAGGGCCGGGGGATACGCAGTATTTT
CASRLAGGPGDTQYF
>TRBJ1-1|NA|TRBD1|TRBV27
TGTGCCAGCAGTTCCCAGGGGGCAGGAAACACTGAAGCTTTCTTT
CASSSQGAGNTEAFF
>TRBJ1-2|once|NA|TRBV9
TGTGCCAGCAGCGTAGAGGGGGGCAGCGGGTATGGCTACACCTTC
CASSVEGGSGYGYTF
>TRBJ1-6|NA|NA|TRBV5-1
TGCGCCAGCAGCTTGGTGGGGAAAAAGGGACGTGAGAGCTCCTATAATTCACCCCTCCACTTT
CASSLVGKKGRESSYNSPLHF
>TRBJ2-1|NA|NA|TRBV9
TGTGCCAGCAGCGTAGGCAGTACAGCCTACAATGAGCAGTTCTTC
CASSVGSTAYNEQFF
>TRBJ2-5|NA|NA|TRBV27
TGTGCCAGCAGTTTATCAGGCCCGAGGGAGACCCAGTACTTC
CASSLSGPRETQYF
>TRBJ1-3|NA|NA|TRBV5-8
TGTGCCAGCAGCTTCAGGGGTAGCTCTGGAAACACCATATATTTT
CASSFRGSSGNTIYF
>TRBJ2-5|NA|NA|TRBV4-3
TGCGCCAGCAGCCAGGAGACAGGTTGGGGAGAGACCCAGTACTTC
CASSQETGWGETQYF
>TRBJ2-7|NA|NA|TRBV28
TGTGCCAGCGCGATCCCAAGCTCCTACGAGCAGTACTTC
CASAIPSSYEQYF
>TRBJ2-1|NA|NA|TRBV27
TGTGCCAGCAGTTCGACAGGCTCCTACAATGAGCAGTTCTTC
CASSSTGSYNEQFF
>TRBJ2-2|NA|NA|TRBV6-2/TRBV6-3
TGTGCCAGCAGCCAGGGTTGGGACACCGGGGAGCTGTTTTTT
CASSQGWDTGELFF
>TRBJ1-1|NA|TRBD1|TRBV28
TGTGCCAGCAGTCTCGGTTACAGGGGATCCGCGGCTGAAGCTTTCTTT
CASSLGYRGSAAEAFF
>TRBJ2-5|once|TRBD1|TRBV2
TGTGCCAGCAGACGGATAGGGACAGGAGAGACCCAGTACTTC
CASRRIGTGETQYF
>TRBJ2-5|NA|NA|TRBV24-1
TGTGCCACCAGTGATTTTGGGACTGACGGCACCCAGTACTTC
CATSDFGTDGTQYF
>TRBJ1-1|NA|TRBD1|TRBV5-4
TGTGCCAGCAGCTTGGGTGGACAGGGGGAGGGATACACTGAAGCTTTCTTT
CASSLGGQGEGYTEAFF
>TRBJ1-1|NA|NA|TRBV12-2
TGTGCAAGTCGCTTCAGGGTGGGTCGGGTCCCTGAAGCTTTCTTT
CASRFRVGRVPEAFF
>TRBJ2-7|NA|NA|TRBV19
TGTGCCAGTAGTATCCCAGGGTCCTACGAGCAGTACTTC
CASSIPGSYEQYF
>TRBJ2-5|NA|TRBD2|TRBV11-2
TGTGCCAGCAGCTTTAGCGGGAGGGGGGAGACCCAGTACTTC
CASSFSGRGETQYF
>TRBJ2-1|NA|TRBD2|TRBV19
TGTGCCAGTAGTTACCAAAGCGGGAGGGCCAATGAGCAGTTCTTC
CASSYQSGRANEQFF
>TRBJ1-5|NA|NA|TRBV5-4
TGTGCCAGCAGCTTGGGCCCAAATCAGCCCCAGCATTTT
CASSLGPNQPQHF
>TRBJ2-1|NA|NA|TRBV5-4
TGTGCCAGCAGCTTGCGGGGAAAATCCTACAATGAGCAGTTCTTC
CASSLRGKSYNEQFF
>TRBJ2-3|NA|TRBD1|TRBV27
TGTGCCAGCAGTGTCCACAGGGGGCTGGGAGATACGCAGTATTTT
CASSVHRGLGDTQYF